This passage covers 12 T cell receptor beta chains from one sample sequenced in a study of blood T cell repertoires in COVID-19. Assay: immunoSEQ multiplex PCR; the TCRdb copy retains only in-frame clones and omits some. The repertoire holds hundreds of thousands of clones, with 82% as singletons. Sequenced material: peripheral blood. The receptors shown here come from a woman in her fifties or sixties with active or convalescent COVID-19.

This clone appeared a single time. The genes are TRBV12-3 or TRBV12-4 and TRBJ2-7; D is possibly TRBD1 (5 bases). The CDR3 runs 13 residues. V lost 1 base, J lost 5 bases, and 9 bases lay in between. The CDR3 nucleotides are TGTGCCAGCAGTTTAGGCAGGGTGAACGAGCAGTACTTC. This sequence encodes CASSLGRVNEQYF.

The V call is TRBV5-1, the J call TRBJ1-1; perhaps TRBD1 as D (5 bases). CDR1 SGHRS and CDR2 YFSETQ come from the germline V gene. Trimming stripped 4 bases from V and 2 bases from J, with 15 bases between. The CDR3 is 15 amino acids. For the CDR3, the DNA is TGCGCCAGCAGCCAGGAGGGGTACCCCAACACTGAAGCTTTCTTT. Translating it yields CASSQEGYPNTEAFF.

The chain has TRBV7-2 and TRBJ1-5; D is unclear. CDR3 length equals 15 residues. In germline, CDR1 is SGHTA, CDR2 FQGNSA. The V end was cut by 2 bases, the J end by 5 bases, with 13 bases between. CDR3 DNA sequence: TGTGCCAGCAGCTTAACGGAGGGATGGCATCAGCCCCAGCATTTT. It codes for CASSLTEGWHQPQHF.

The V gene is TRBV5-1, the J gene TRBJ2-5, with 14 bases aligning to TRBD2. CDR1 is SGHRS and CDR2 is YFSETQ in the germline V gene. Trimming cost V 3 bases and J 9 bases; bases outside gene matches: 13. The CDR3 length is 17 residues. The DNA for the CDR3 is TGCGCCAGCAGCTCCGGACTAGCGGGGGGCCGACAAGGGTCCCAGTACTTC. Amino acids: CASSSGLAGGRQGSQYF.

This clone has just a few counts. This specimen includes other DNA sequences encoding the same CDR3. The chain has TRBV3-1 (or the pseudogene TRBV3-2) and TRBJ2-1, with 8 bases aligning to TRBD2. V dropped 4 bases and J dropped 5; count of bases not matched to a gene: 7. The germline gives CDR1 LGHDT, CDR2 YNNKEL (reference sequence). CDR3 length: 15 residues. CDR3 coding DNA: TGTGCCAGCAGCCCCCGCGGGGGGCAAAACAATGAGCAGTTCTTC. It is translated as CASSPRGGQNNEQFF.

Details on this clone: Other DNA sequences in the same sample also yield this CDR3. This rearrangement joins TRBV6-6 to TRBJ2-7, with D possibly matching TRBD2 (6 bases). V shed 2 bases and J shed 2 bases, with 10 bases lying between them. Per germline, CDR1 MNHNY and CDR2 SVGAGI (reference sequence). The CDR3 runs to 14 residues. This CDR3 is CASSYGTGAYEQYF. CDR3 coding DNA: TGTGCCAGCAGTTACGGTACGGGGGCCTACGAGCAGTACTTC.

The rearrangement uses TRBV9 and TRBJ1-2; D gene unclear. The germline gives CDR1 SGDLS, CDR2 YYNGEE. V lost 4 bases and J 8 bases, leaving 9 bases between the germline ends. This CDR3 is 11 amino acids long. The CDR3 is CASSFNQGYTF. CDR3 in DNA: TGTGCCAGCAGCTTCAATCAGGGCTACACCTTC.

The CDR3 coding sequence is TGTGCCAGCAGCTTACGTAGCGGGGTCTCGGATGAGCAGTTCTTC. The encoded protein is CASSLRSGVSDEQFF. This chain uses TRBV11-3 with TRBJ2-1, with 8 bases identical to TRBD2. The CDR3 is 15 amino acids. Losses at the gene ends were 2 bases for V and 8 bases for J; bases not matched to a gene: 8. Germline lookup yields CDR1 SGHNT and CDR2 YENEEA.

The chain employs TRBV27 and TRBJ2-7; D unclear. The ends were cut back, 2 bases at V and 4 bases at J, with 9 bases in the middle. The CDR3 covers 13 residues. Germline CDR1 reads MNHEY; CDR2 reads SMNVEV (reference sequence). The CDR3 is CASSLAPTYEQYF. The CDR3 nucleotides read TGTGCCAGCAGTTTAGCCCCGACTTACGAGCAGTACTTC.

The chain has TRBV3-1 (or the pseudogene TRBV3-2) and TRBJ2-1, with TRBD2 matching 10 bases. V shed 5 bases and J 8 bases; nucleotides not matched to a gene: 9. In germline, CDR1 is LGHDT, CDR2 YNNKEL (reference sequence). The CDR3 extends over 15 amino acids. The DNA of the CDR3 is TGTGCCAGCAGCACCGAGCGGGGGGGAGTCGATGAGCAGTTCTTC. Translation: CASSTERGGVDEQFF.

V and J are TRBV2 and TRBJ1-2; D possibly corresponds to TRBD1 (6 bases). The CDR3 has 14 residues. Per germline, CDR1 SNHLY and CDR2 FYNNEI. V was shortened by 7 bases and J by 8 bases, with 20 bases between the two germline ends. CDR3 DNA: TGTGCCAGCACCTCAGATGGACAGCCTACCGGCTACACCTTC. It yields the protein CASTSDGQPTGYTF. The full variable domain, with the rest looked up from reference TRBV2 and TRBJ1-2, is EPEVTQTPSHQVTQMGQEVILRCVPISNHLYFYWYRQILGQKVEFLVSFYNNEISEKSEIFDDQFSVERPDGSNFTLKIRSTKLEDSAMYFCASTSDGQPTGYTFGSGTRLTVV.

The chain combines TRBV27 with TRBJ2-7; 7 positions agree with TRBD1. The germline gives CDR1 MNHEY, CDR2 SMNVEV (reference sequence). V lost 4 bases, J lost 4 bases, and 4 bases stayed unmatched. This CDR3 contains 13 residues. CDR3 in amino acids: CASSSTGKYEQYF. In nucleotides, the CDR3 is TGTGCCAGCAGTTCGACAGGGAAGTACGAGCAGTACTTC.